This TCR beta chain was retrieved from a study of blood T cell repertoires in COVID-19. Assay used: immunoSEQ multiplex PCR; TCRdb lists only in-frame clones, some missing. The repertoire holds tens of thousands of clones, around four fifths seen once, with around an eighth in the top ten. J lost 0 bases, V lost 5 bases, and 13 bases had no gene match. The CDR3 totals 17 residues. Germline CDR1 SGHAT, CDR2 FQNNGV. This sequence was found in a human donor in a cohort sampled during active COVID-19. The sequencing input was peripheral blood. The rearrangement uses TRBV11-2 and TRBJ2-7, with 7 bases fitting TRBD1. The CDR3 coding sequence is TGTGCCAGCAGCCCTAACATCAGGGGGTTTAGCTCCTACGAGCAGTACTTC. Translated, it gives CASSPNIRGFSSYEQYF.